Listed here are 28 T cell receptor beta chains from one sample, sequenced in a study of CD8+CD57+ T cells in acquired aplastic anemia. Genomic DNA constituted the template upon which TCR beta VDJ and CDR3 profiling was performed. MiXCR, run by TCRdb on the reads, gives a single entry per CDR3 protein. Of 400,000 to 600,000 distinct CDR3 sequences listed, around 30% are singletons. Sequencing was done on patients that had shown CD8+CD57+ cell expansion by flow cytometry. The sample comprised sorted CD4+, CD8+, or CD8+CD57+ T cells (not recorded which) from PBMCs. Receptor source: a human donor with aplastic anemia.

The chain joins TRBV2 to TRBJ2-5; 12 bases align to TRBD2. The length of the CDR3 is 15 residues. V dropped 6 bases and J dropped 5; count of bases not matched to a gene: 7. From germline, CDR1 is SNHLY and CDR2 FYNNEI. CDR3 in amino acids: CASSTSSGREETQYF. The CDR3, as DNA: TGTGCCAGCAGCACGTCTAGCGGGAGGGAGGAGACCCAGTACTTC.

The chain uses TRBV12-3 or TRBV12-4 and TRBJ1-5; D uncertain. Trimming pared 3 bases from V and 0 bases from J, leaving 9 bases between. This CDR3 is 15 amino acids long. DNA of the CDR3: TGTGCCAGCAGTTTTGCGGGGAGTAGCAATCAGCCCCAGCATTTT. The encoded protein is CASSFAGSSNQPQHF.

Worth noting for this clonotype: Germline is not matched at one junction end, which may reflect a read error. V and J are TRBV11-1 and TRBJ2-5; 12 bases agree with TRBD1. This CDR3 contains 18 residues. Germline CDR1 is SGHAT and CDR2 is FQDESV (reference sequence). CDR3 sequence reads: CAGSLTGTGGVGPETQYF. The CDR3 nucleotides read TGTGCCGGCAGCTTAACCGGGACAGGGGGCGTTGGTCCAGAGACCCAGTACTTC.

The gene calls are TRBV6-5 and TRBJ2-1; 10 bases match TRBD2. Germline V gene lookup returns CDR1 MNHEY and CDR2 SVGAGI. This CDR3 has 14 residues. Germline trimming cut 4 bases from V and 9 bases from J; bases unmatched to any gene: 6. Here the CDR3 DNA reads TGTGCCAGCAGTTCCAGCGGGAGGGTCGGTGAGCAGTTCTTC. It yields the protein CASSSSGRVGEQFF.

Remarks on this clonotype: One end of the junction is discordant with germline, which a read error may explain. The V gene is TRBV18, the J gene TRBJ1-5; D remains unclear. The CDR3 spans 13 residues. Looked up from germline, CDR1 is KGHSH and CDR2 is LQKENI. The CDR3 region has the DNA TGTGCCAGCTTAATGGATCGCAATCAGCCCCAGCATTTC. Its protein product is CASLMDRNQPQHF.

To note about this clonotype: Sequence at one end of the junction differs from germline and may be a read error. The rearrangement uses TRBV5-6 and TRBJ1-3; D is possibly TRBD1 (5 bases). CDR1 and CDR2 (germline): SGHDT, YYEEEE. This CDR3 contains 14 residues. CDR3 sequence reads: CASSKRGPGTTIYF. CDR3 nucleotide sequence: TGTGCCAGCAGCAAGAGGGGCCCGGGAACCACCATATATTTT.

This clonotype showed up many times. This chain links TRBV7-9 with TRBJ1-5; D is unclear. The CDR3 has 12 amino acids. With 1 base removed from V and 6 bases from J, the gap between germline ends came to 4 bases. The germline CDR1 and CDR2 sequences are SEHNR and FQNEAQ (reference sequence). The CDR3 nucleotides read TGTGCCAGCAGCTTAGATGCTCAGCCCCAGCATTTT. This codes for CASSLDAQPQHF.

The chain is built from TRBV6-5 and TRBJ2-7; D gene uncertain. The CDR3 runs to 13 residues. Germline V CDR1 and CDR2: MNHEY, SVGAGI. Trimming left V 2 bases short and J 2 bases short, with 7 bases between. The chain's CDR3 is CASSYSDPYEQYF. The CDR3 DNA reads TGTGCCAGCAGTTACAGTGATCCCTACGAGCAGTACTTC.

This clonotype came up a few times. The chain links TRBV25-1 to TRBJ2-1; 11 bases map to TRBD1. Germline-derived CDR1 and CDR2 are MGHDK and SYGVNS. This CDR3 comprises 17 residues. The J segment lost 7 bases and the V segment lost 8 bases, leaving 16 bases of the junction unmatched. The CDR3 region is CASSKKIGTGGENEQFF. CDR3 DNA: TGTGCCAGCTCCAAAAAAATAGGGACAGGGGGTGAGAATGAGCAGTTCTTC.

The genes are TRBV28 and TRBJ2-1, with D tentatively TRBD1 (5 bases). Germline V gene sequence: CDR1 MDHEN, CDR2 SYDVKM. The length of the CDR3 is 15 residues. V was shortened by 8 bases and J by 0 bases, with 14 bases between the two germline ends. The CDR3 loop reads CASDSSQDSYNEQFF. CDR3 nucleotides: TGTGCCAGCGACAGCAGTCAAGACTCCTACAATGAGCAGTTCTTC.

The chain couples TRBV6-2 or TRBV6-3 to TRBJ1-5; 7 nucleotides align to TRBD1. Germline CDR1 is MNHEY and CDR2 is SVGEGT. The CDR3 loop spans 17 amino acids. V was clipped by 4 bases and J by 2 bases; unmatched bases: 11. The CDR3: CASSFVSGGLGNQPQHF. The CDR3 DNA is TGTGCCAGCAGTTTCGTATCAGGGGGTTTGGGCAATCAGCCCCAGCATTTT.

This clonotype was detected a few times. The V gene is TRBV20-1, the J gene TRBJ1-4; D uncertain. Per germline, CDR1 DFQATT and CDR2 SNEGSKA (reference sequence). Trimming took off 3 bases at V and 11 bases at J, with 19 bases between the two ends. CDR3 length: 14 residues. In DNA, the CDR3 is TGCAGTGCTAGGTTTGAGCCGGGAAAGTCGAAACTGTTTTTT. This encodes CSARFEPGKSKLFF.

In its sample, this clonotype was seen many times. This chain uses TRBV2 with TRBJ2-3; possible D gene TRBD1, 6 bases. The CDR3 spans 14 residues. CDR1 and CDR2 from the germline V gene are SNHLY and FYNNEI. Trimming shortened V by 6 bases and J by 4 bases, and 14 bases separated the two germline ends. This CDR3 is CASSAQGTADTQYF. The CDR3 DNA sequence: TGTGCCAGCAGCGCGCAGGGGACCGCAGATACGCAGTATTTT. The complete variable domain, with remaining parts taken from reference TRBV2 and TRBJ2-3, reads EPEVTQTPSHQVTQMGQEVILRCVPISNHLYFYWYRQILGQKVEFLVSFYNNEISEKSEIFDDQFSVERPDGSNFTLKIRSTKLEDSAMYFCASSAQGTADTQYFGPGTRLTVL.

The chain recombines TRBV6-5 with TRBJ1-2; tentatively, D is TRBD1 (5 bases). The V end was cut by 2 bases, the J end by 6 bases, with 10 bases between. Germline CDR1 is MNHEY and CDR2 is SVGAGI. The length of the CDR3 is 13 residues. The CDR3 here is CASSYGGYDGYTF. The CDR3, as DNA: TGTGCCAGCAGTTACGGGGGATACGATGGCTACACCTTC.

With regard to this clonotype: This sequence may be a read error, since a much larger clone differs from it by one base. The CDR3 DNA follows: TGTGCCAGCAGTGATTTAGGGGGCCGACAAGGGACCCAGTACTTC. It codes for CASSDLGGRQGTQYF. V is TRBV2 and J is TRBJ2-5, with TRBD1 identical over 7 bases. The CDR3 totals 15 residues. Germline CDR1 is SNHLY and CDR2 is FYNNEI.

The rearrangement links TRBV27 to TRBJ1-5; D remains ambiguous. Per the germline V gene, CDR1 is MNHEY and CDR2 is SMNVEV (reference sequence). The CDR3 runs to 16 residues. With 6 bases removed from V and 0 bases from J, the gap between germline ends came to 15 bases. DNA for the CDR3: TGTGCCAGCAGCCCAGGACTTGGGAGTAGCAATCAGCCCCAGCATTTT. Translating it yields CASSPGLGSSNQPQHF.

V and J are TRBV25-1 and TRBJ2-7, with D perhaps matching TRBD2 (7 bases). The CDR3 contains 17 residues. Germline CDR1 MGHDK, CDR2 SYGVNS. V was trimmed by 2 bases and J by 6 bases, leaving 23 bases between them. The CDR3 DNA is TGTGCCAGCAGTGAAATGGGAGGAGGGGGGGGGCCTCGCGAGCAGTACTTC. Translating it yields CASSEMGGGGGPREQYF.

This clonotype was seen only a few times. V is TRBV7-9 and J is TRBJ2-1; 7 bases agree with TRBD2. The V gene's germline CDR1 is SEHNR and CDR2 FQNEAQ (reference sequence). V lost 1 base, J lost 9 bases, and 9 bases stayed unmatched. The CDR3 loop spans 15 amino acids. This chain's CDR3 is CASSLDLAAIGEQFF. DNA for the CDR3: TGTGCCAGCAGCTTAGACCTAGCGGCAATTGGTGAGCAGTTCTTC.

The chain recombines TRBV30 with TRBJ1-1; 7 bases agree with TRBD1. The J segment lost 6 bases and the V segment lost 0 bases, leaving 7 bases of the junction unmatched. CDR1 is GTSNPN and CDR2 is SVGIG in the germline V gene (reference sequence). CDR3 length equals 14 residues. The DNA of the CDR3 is TGTGCCTGGAGTGTTCAGCAGGGGGGACCTGAAGCTTTCTTT. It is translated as CAWSVQQGGPEAFF.

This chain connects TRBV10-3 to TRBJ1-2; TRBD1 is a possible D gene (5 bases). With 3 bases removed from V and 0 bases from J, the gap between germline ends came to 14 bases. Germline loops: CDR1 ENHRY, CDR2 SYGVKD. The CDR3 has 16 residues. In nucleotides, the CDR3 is TGTGCCATCAGTGAAACCGGGACCCCGTCTAACTATGGCTACACCTTC. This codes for CAISETGTPSNYGYTF.

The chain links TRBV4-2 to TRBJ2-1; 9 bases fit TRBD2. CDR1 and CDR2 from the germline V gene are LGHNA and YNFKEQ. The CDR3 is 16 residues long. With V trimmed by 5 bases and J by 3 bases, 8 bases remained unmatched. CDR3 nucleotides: TGTGCCAGCAGCGGTAGCGGGGGATTTCTCTACAATGAGCAGTTCTTC. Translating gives CASSGSGGFLYNEQFF.

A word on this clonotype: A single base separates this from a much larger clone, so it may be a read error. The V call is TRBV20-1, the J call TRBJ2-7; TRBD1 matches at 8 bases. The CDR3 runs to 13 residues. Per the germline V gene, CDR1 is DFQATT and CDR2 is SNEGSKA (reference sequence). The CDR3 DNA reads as TGCAGTCCTAGGACAGGGAAATACTACGAGCAGTACTTC. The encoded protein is CSPRTGKYYEQYF.

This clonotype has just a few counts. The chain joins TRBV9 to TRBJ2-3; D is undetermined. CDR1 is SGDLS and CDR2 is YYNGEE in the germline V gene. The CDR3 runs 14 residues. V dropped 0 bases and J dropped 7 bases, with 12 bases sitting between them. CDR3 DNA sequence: TGTGCCAGCAGCGTAGGGCAGGTGGGGAATACGCAGTATTTT. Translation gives CASSVGQVGNTQYF. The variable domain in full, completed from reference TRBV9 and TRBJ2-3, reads DSGVTQTPKHLITATGQRVTLRCSPRSGDLSVYWYQQSLDQGLQFLIQYYNGEERAKGNILERFSAQQFPDLHSELNLSSLELGDSALYFCASSVGQVGNTQYFGPGTRLTVL.

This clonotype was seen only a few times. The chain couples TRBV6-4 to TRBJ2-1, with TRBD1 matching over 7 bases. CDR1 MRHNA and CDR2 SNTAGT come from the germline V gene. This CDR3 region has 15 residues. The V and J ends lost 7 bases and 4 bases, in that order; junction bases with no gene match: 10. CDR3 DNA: TGTGCCAGCATGACAGGGCTGGGGACATACAATGAGCAGTTCTTC. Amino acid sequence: CASMTGLGTYNEQFF.

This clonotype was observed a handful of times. CDR3 sequence reads: CASNKDRGYQPQHF. CDR3 DNA: TGTGCCAGCAACAAGGACAGAGGGTATCAGCCCCAGCATTTT. The chain couples TRBV10-3 to TRBJ1-5; D is perhaps TRBD1 (6 bases). This CDR3 is built from 14 residues. The germline V and J ends were trimmed by 10 bases and 5 bases, with 18 bases remaining between them. In germline, CDR1 is ENHRY, CDR2 SYGVKD.

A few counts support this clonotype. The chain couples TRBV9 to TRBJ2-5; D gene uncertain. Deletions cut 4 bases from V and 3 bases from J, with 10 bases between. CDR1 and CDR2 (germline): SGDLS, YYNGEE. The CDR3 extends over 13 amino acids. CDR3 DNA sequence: TGTGCCAGCAGCAGGGAACCAGAAGAGACCCAGTACTTC. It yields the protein CASSREPEETQYF.

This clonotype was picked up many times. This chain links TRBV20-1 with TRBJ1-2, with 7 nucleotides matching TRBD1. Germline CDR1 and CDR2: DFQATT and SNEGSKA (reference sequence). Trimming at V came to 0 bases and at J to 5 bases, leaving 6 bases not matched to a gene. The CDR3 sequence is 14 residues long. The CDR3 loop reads CSARDPGGWYGYTF. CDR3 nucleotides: TGCAGTGCTAGAGATCCAGGGGGATGGTATGGCTACACCTTC.

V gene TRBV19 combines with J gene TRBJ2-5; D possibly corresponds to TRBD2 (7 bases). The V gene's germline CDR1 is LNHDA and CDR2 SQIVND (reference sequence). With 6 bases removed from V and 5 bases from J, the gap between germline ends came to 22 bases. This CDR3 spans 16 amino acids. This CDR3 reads CASRDPLRGRGETQYF. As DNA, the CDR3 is TGTGCCAGTAGGGACCCCTTGCGGGGGCGGGGGGAGACCCAGTACTTC.